This entry lists 29 T cell receptor beta chains sequenced from one sample in a study of blood T cell repertoires in COVID-19 (dated by TCRdb to about 2020). Libraries were constructed by the immunoSEQ multiplex PCR assay. The table comes from immuneACCESS by way of TCRdb, which keeps in-frame sequences with V and J called. Part of the clones is missing from these tables; in studies checked, under half for an unresolved V gene and the rest for unknown reasons. This sample is represented by roughly 290,000 clones; almost 90% of them were singletons. The ten largest clonotypes hold about 1.7% of the sample. The sequencing sample was made of PBMCs or T cells enriched from blood (not recorded which). The receptor source for this set is a woman aged 18-29 years with acute COVID-19.

Notes on this clone: One junction end does not reproduce the germline sequence, and a read error may be involved. The rearrangement uses TRBV7-9 and TRBJ2-3, with 10 bases that match TRBD2. The CDR3 extends over 12 amino acids. Germline CDR1 is SEHNR and CDR2 is FQNEAQ (reference sequence). In DNA, the CDR3 is TGTGCCAGCAGCTCGCTGGGACTAGCGACGACTTTT. It specifies CASSSLGLATTF. The whole variable domain, remainder taken from reference TRBV7-9 and TRBJ2-3, is DTGVSQNPRHKITKRGQNVTFRCDPISEHNRLYWYRQTLGQGPEFLTYFQNEAQLEKSRLLSDRFSAERPKGSFSTLEIQRTEQGDSAMYLCASSSLGLATTFGPGTRLTVL.

This sequence joins TRBV7-2 and TRBJ2-7, with 7 positions matching TRBD1. With V trimmed by 4 bases and J by 7 bases, 7 bases remained unmatched. This CDR3 has 13 amino acids. Germline lookup yields CDR1 SGHTA and CDR2 FQGNSA. The CDR3 protein is CASSSQGIGEQYF. The CDR3 nucleotides are TGTGCCAGCAGCTCACAGGGGATCGGAGAGCAGTACTTC.

The chain is built from TRBV6-2 or TRBV6-3 and TRBJ2-7; D remains unclear. V was clipped by 7 bases and J by 0 bases, with 16 bases between them. The CDR3 has 15 amino acids. From germline, CDR1 is MNHEY and CDR2 SVGEGT. The CDR3 nucleotides read TGTGCCAGCACCCCCGTTGGGTGGAGCTCCTACGAGCAGTACTTC. Its translation: CASTPVGWSSYEQYF.

The chain joins TRBV5-1 to TRBJ1-2; D ambiguous. Germline CDR1 reads SGHRS; CDR2 reads YFSETQ. This CDR3 spans 13 amino acids. The V end lost 0 bases, the J end lost 3 bases, and 6 bases lay between the germline ends. The CDR3 DNA is TGCGCCAGCAGCTTGGTTACAGACTATGGCTACACCTTC. It translates to CASSLVTDYGYTF.

The sample holds a few counts of this clone. The chain recombines TRBV4-1 with TRBJ2-7; TRBD1 is a possible D gene (5 bases). The CDR3 has 15 residues. The V end was cut by 0 bases, the J end by 6 bases, with 15 bases between. Germline V gene sequence: CDR1 MGHRA, CDR2 YSYEKL. CDR3 amino acids: CASSQDQGMLVEQYF. DNA of the CDR3: TGCGCCAGCAGCCAAGACCAGGGAATGCTTGTCGAGCAGTACTTC.

This chain links TRBV7-6 with TRBJ1-3; D ambiguous. The CDR3 extends over 16 amino acids. Looked up from germline, CDR1 is SGHVS and CDR2 is FNYEAQ. V lost 1 base to trimming and J lost 0 bases, with 10 bases between them. This CDR3 is CASSLVFGSSGNTIYF. CDR3 bases: TGTGCCAGCAGCTTAGTCTTCGGGTCCTCTGGAAACACCATATATTTT.

This sequence joins TRBV3-1 (or the pseudogene TRBV3-2) and TRBJ2-3; TRBD2 matches at 8 bases. Germline CDR1 and CDR2: LGHDT and YNNKEL (reference sequence). The CDR3 sequence is 18 residues long. The V and J ends lost 6 bases and 5 bases, in that order; junction bases with no gene match: 19. DNA for the CDR3: TGTGCCAGCAGGATGACAGAAACCCAAGCGGGAGCTAAAGATACGCAGTATTTT. Its translation is CASRMTETQAGAKDTQYF.

The chain recombines TRBV7-2 with TRBJ2-1, with 9 bases aligning to TRBD2. The length of the CDR3 is 18 residues. V lost 5 bases to trimming and J lost 3 bases; unmatched junction nucleotides: 14. From germline, CDR1 is SGHTA and CDR2 FQGNSA. In DNA form, the CDR3 reads TGTGCCAGCAGCCGGGGGGGGCTAGCGGGACTTCTCTACAATGAGCAGTTCTTC. It yields the protein CASSRGGLAGLLYNEQFF.

This rearrangement joins TRBV10-2 to TRBJ2-3, with unresolved D. The V end was cut by 2 bases, the J end by 4 bases, with 10 bases between. The germline V gene has CDR1 WSHSY and CDR2 SAAADI. CDR3 length: 14 amino acids. CDR3 in DNA: TGCGCCAGCAGTGAGGTGTTAGTATCAGATACGCAGTATTTT. Its translation: CASSEVLVSDTQYF.

The V gene is TRBV6-6, the J gene TRBJ1-1; D is unclear. Trimming cost V 8 bases and J 1 base, with 11 bases left between them. The CDR3 loop spans 13 amino acids. Germline V gene lookup returns CDR1 MNHNY and CDR2 SVGAGI (reference sequence). The CDR3 here is CASQEGQNTEAFF. In DNA form, the CDR3 reads TGTGCCAGCCAGGAAGGCCAGAACACTGAAGCTTTCTTT.

The chain combines TRBV5-1 with TRBJ2-6; D possibly corresponds to TRBD1 (5 bases). The CDR3 is 17 residues long. The germline CDR1 and CDR2 sequences are SGHRS and YFSETQ. V lost 2 bases and J lost 0, with 12 bases in between. The CDR3 protein is CASSLQETYSGANVLTF. DNA for the CDR3: TGCGCCAGCAGCTTACAGGAGACATACTCTGGGGCCAACGTCCTGACTTTC.

J is TRBJ2-7 and V is TRBV19; D might be TRBD1 (6 bases). The germline V gene encodes CDR1 LNHDA and CDR2 SQIVND (reference sequence). There are 14 residues in the CDR3. V lost 7 bases, J lost 12 bases, and 25 bases lay in between. This chain's CDR3 is CASTSNRDKESRYF. The CDR3 DNA reads as TGTGCCAGTACCTCAAACCGGGACAAGGAATCGCGGTACTTC. Full variable domain (rest looked up from reference TRBV19 and TRBJ2-7): DGGITQSPKYLFRKEGQNVTLSCEQNLNHDAMYWYRQDPGQGLRLIYYSQIVNDFQKGDIAEGYSVSREKKESFPLTVTSAQKNPTAFYLCASTSNRDKESRYFGPGTRLTVT.

The chain recombines TRBV30 with TRBJ2-1, with TRBD1 matching over 8 bases. Germline CDR1 and CDR2: GTSNPN and SVGIG (reference sequence). V gave up 1 base and J gave up 0 bases; unmatched junction bases: 11. CDR3 length: 18 amino acids. Written as DNA, the CDR3 is TGTGCCTGGAGTGGGACAGGGTTTGGAGTTAGCTCCTACAATGAGCAGTTCTTC. This sequence encodes CAWSGTGFGVSSYNEQFF.

This clone was observed once. CDR3 bases: TGTGCCAGCAGTTTATTTGGGCAGGGGATCACTGAAGCTTTCTTT. Translation gives CASSLFGQGITEAFF. The genes are TRBV28 and TRBJ1-1; D perhaps matches TRBD1 (6 bases). The V gene lost 1 base and the J gene lost 4 bases, with 13 bases spanning the gap. This CDR3 has 15 amino acids. Germline-derived CDR1 and CDR2 are MDHEN and SYDVKM.

In its sample, this clone was seen once. The genes are TRBV7-2 and TRBJ1-4; D uncertain. The CDR3 contains 15 residues. Germline V gene lookup returns CDR1 SGHTA and CDR2 FQGNSA. Trimming pared 4 bases from V and 3 bases from J, leaving 12 bases between. CDR3 region: CASSSRAGANEKLFF. Written as DNA, the CDR3 is TGTGCCAGCAGCTCCCGGGCGGGAGCTAATGAAAAACTGTTTTTT.

The chain uses TRBV7-9 and TRBJ1-2, with unresolved D. The length of the CDR3 is 18 residues. Germline assignment: CDR1 SEHNR and CDR2 FQNEAQ (reference sequence). V was clipped by 2 bases and J by 0 bases, with 19 bases between them. CDR3 DNA sequence: TGTGCCAGCAGCTTAAGAACGCCCACAGCGGAACCTAACTATGGCTACACCTTC. Residues: CASSLRTPTAEPNYGYTF.

The chain links TRBV7-2 to TRBJ1-2; D gene unclear. Per germline, CDR1 SGHTA and CDR2 FQGNSA. V was pared by 2 bases and J by 8 bases, with 12 bases between. CDR3 length equals 13 residues. The CDR3 reads CASSLSSAGGYTF. Written as DNA, the CDR3 is TGTGCCAGCAGCTTATCCAGTGCGGGGGGCTACACCTTC.

This clone has more than one count but fewer than ten. J is TRBJ1-5 and V is TRBV4-1; TRBD1 matches 7 bases. Trimming removed 6 bases from V and 6 bases from J; junction bases left unmatched: 8. The germline V gene has CDR1 MGHRA and CDR2 YSYEKL. This CDR3 contains 14 residues. The CDR3 DNA is TGCGCCAGCAGGAAGCAGGGGGTGGGTCAGCCCCAGCATTTT. It codes for CASRKQGVGQPQHF.

The V call is TRBV5-4, the J call TRBJ2-7; 8 bases agree with TRBD2. The CDR3 has 15 amino acids. Germline V CDR1 and CDR2: SGHNT, YYREEE (reference sequence). The J segment lost 3 bases and the V segment lost 5 bases, leaving 10 bases of the junction unmatched. CDR3: CASRRFTGGDYEQYF. DNA for the CDR3: TGTGCCAGCAGGCGGTTCACCGGGGGGGACTACGAGCAGTACTTC.

This sequence joins TRBV18 and TRBJ1-1; D is possibly TRBD1 (6 bases). The CDR3 covers 13 residues. Germline V gene sequence: CDR1 KGHSH, CDR2 LQKENI. The ends were cut back, 4 bases at V and 7 bases at J, with 13 bases in the middle. The CDR3 bases are TGTGCCAGCTCACTTGGACAGATCTATGAAGCTTTCTTT. As protein: CASSLGQIYEAFF.

This clone appeared once. This sequence joins TRBV24-1 and TRBJ2-1; D is unresolved. With 5 bases removed from V and 8 bases from J, the gap between germline ends came to 18 bases. The CDR3 is 15 amino acids. Germline CDR1 KGHDR, CDR2 SFDVKD. CDR3 loop: CATSGSGLSVDEQFF. As DNA, the CDR3 is TGTGCCACCAGTGGTTCAGGTCTTAGTGTCGATGAGCAGTTCTTC.

The CDR3 sequence is CASSIAASGDSYEQYF. The CDR3 DNA reads as TGTGCCAGTAGTATAGCGGCTAGCGGGGACTCCTACGAGCAGTACTTC. The chain links TRBV19 to TRBJ2-7; TRBD2 aligns across 9 bases. The J segment lost 0 bases and the V segment lost 1 base, leaving 4 bases of the junction unmatched. Germline V gene data show CDR1 as LNHDA and CDR2 as SQIVND (reference sequence). The CDR3 spans 16 residues.

This clone was detected once. J is TRBJ2-6 and V is TRBV5-1, with D unresolved. CDR3 length: 15 residues. Trimming removed 3 bases at V and 4 bases at J, with 11 bases between. CDR1 and CDR2 (germline): SGHRS, YFSETQ. CDR3 sequence: CASSSHGSGANVLTF. The CDR3 bases are TGCGCCAGCAGCTCGCACGGGTCCGGGGCCAACGTCCTGACTTTC.

The V and J genes are TRBV2 and TRBJ1-6, with 7 bases fitting TRBD1. The germline gives CDR1 SNHLY, CDR2 FYNNEI. The CDR3 is 13 residues long. V shed 6 bases and J 6 bases; nucleotides not matched to a gene: 2. In DNA, the CDR3 is TGTGCCAGCAGGGGACAGCTTAATTCACCCCTCCACTTT. It specifies CASRGQLNSPLHF.

J is TRBJ2-5 and V is TRBV20-1, with unresolved D. CDR3 length: 10 residues. Deletions cut 5 bases from V and 7 bases from J, with 8 bases between. Germline V gene sequence: CDR1 DFQATT, CDR2 SNEGSKA (reference sequence). Here the CDR3 DNA reads TGCAGTGCTTTTCTCCGGACCCAGTACTTC. Translation gives CSAFLRTQYF.

V is TRBV6-1 and J is TRBJ2-7, with D perhaps matching TRBD1 (7 bases). This CDR3 has 15 residues. V shed 2 bases and J shed 7 bases, with 18 bases lying between them. Germline-derived CDR1 and CDR2 are MNHNS and SASEGT. CDR3 in DNA: TGTGCCAGCAGTGAACAGACAGGGTCCGCGGGGGAGCAGTACTTC. Protein: CASSEQTGSAGEQYF.

The genes are TRBV30 and TRBJ1-2, with a possible D match to TRBD1 (5 bases). Germline CDR1 reads GTSNPN; CDR2 reads SVGIG (reference sequence). This CDR3 has 15 amino acids. Trimming took off 5 bases at V and 0 bases at J, with 16 bases between the two ends. CDR3 bases: TGTGCCTGGGTTAAGCTGGGGGGTGCTAACTATGGCTACACCTTC. Its translation is CAWVKLGGANYGYTF. Full variable domain (rest looked up from reference TRBV30 and TRBJ1-2): SQTIHQWPATLVQPVGSPLSLECTVEGTSNPNLYWYRQAAGRGLQLLFYSVGIGQISSEVPQNLSASRPQDRQFILSSKKLLLSDSGFYLCAWVKLGGANYGYTFGSGTRLTVV.

The chain combines TRBV7-9 with TRBJ2-7; D remains unclear. V gave up 1 base and J gave up 6 bases, with 13 bases separating them. CDR1 is SEHNR and CDR2 is FQNEAQ in the germline V gene (reference sequence). This CDR3 region has 14 residues. The CDR3 coding sequence is TGTGCCAGCAGCTTAGTAGGCGCGGCAGCCGAGCAGTACTTC. The encoded protein is CASSLVGAAAEQYF.

V and J are TRBV7-9 and TRBJ2-5, with 8 bases fitting TRBD1. Germline CDR1 reads SEHNR; CDR2 reads FQNEAQ (reference sequence). The V segment lost 6 bases and the J segment 5 bases; nucleotides outside the gene matches: 8. The CDR3 is 14 residues long. CDR3 in DNA: TGTGCCAGCAGACCAGACAGGGGCGGGGAGACCCAGTACTTC. Protein product: CASRPDRGGETQYF.